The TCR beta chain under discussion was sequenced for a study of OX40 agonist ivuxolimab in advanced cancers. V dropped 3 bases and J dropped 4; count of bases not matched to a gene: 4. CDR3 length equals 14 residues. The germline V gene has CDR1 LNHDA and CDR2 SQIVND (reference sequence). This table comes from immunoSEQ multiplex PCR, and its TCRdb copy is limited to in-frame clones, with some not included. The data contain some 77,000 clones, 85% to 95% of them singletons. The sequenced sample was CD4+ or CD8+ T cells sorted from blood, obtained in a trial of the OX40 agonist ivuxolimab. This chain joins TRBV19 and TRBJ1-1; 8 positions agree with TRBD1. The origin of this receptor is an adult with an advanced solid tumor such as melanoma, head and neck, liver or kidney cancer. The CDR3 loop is CASSIVTGGTEAFF. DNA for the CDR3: TGTGCCAGTAGTATCGTAACAGGGGGCACTGAAGCTTTCTTT.